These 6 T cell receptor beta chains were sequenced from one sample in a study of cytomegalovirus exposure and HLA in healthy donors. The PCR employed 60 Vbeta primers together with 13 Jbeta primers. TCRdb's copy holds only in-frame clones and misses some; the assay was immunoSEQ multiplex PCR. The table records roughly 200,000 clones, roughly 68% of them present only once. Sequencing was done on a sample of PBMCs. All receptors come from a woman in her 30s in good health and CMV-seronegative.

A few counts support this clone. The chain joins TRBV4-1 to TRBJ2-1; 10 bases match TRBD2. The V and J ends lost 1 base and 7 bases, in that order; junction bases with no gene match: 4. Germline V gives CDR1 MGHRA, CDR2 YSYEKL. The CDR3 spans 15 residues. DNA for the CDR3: TGCGCCAGCAGCCAAGGGGGACTAGCGATGAATGAGCAGTTCTTC. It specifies CASSQGGLAMNEQFF.

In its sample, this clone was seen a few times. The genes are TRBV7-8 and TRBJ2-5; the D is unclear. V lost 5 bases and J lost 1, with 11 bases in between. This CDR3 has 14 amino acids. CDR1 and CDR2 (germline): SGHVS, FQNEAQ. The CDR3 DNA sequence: TGTGCCAGCAGCCCCTTTTGGCCCCAAGAGACCCAGTACTTC. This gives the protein CASSPFWPQETQYF.

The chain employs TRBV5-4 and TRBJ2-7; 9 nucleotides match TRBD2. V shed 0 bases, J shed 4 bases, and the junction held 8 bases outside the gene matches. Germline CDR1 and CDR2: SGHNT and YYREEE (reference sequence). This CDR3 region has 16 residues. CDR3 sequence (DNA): TGTGCCAGCAGCTTGGCCGCCGGACTAGCGATTTACGAGCAGTACTTC. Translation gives CASSLAAGLAIYEQYF.

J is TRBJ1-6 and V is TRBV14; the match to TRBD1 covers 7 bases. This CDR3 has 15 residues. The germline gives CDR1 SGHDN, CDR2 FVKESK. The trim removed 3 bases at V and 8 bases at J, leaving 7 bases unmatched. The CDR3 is CASSHDGTVDSPLHF. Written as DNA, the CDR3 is TGTGCCAGCAGCCACGATGGGACAGTGGATTCACCCCTCCACTTT. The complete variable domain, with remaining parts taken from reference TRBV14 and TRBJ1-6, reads EAGVTQFPSHSVIEKGQTVTLRCDPISGHDNLYWYRRVMGKEIKFLLHFVKESKQDESGMPNNRFLAERTGGTYSTLKVQPAELEDSGVYFCASSHDGTVDSPLHFGNGTRLTVT.

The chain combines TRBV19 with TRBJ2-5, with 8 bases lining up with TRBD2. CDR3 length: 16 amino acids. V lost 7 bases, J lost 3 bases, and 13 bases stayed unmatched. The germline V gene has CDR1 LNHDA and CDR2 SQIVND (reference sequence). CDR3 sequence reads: CASTKTSGVGKETQYF. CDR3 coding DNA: TGTGCCAGTACCAAAACTAGCGGAGTAGGGAAAGAGACCCAGTACTTC.

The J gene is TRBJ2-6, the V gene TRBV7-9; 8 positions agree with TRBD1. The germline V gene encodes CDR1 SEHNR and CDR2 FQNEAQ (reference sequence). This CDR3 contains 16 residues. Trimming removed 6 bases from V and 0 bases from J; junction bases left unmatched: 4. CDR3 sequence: CASRGQGGSGANVLTF. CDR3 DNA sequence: TGTGCCAGCAGAGGACAGGGTGGCTCTGGGGCCAACGTCCTGACTTTC.